The rows below give T cell receptor beta chains drawn from one sample of a study of siplizumab effects on memory and regulatory T cells. TCRdb keeps only in-frame clones here, not all; method: immunoSEQ multiplex PCR. Of approximately 100,000 clones listed, 75% to 95% are singletons. The source material was CD4+ T cells sorted from blood. These receptors originate from a human donor in good health. Some clones in this sample may be carry-over from other donors' samples. Each CDR3 is given without its conserved first and last residue.

V	J	CDR3
TRBV19	TRBJ1-4	ASSTSGTVNEKLF
TRBV19	TRBJ2-7	ASSPQDRGYEQY
TRBV7-3	TRBJ2-3	ASSWTGTDTQY
TRBV5-1	TRBJ2-6	ASCTNGANVLT
TRBV6-5	TRBJ2-1	ASSLGLAGVDEQF
TRBV7-3	TRBJ2-5	ASSLIPEETQY
TRBV20-1	TRBJ2-1	SAPVNNEQF
TRBV19	TRBJ2-1	ASSRGEFGVGGEQF
TRBV27	TRBJ2-2	ASSSWENTGELF
TRBV6-6	TRBJ2-7	ASSRQGEQY
TRBV5-6	TRBJ2-5	ASSLEGLRLAAQETQY
TRBV7-2	TRBJ2-3	ASSLGLAGGYGNTQY
TRBV10-3	TRBJ2-5	ATFPGLGETQY
TRBV11-2	TRBJ2-5	ASSTIHETQY
TRBV4-1	TRBJ2-1	ASSQPRTSSYNEQF
TRBV9	TRBJ2-1	ASSVGLGLLEQF
TRBV7-7	TRBJ2-5	ASSSLGRTETQY
TRBV6-1	TRBJ2-2	ATLPGQRTGELF
TRBV19	TRBJ1-6	ASGPPGQGWSPLH
TRBV6-5	TRBJ1-2	ASSRTAQNGYT